The 26 T cell receptor beta chains given below trace back to one sample, sequenced in a study of blood T cells in healthy people across ages (dated by TCRdb to the mid-2010s). Library preparation used 5' RACE. Sequencing relied on an Illumina HiSeq 2500. A second roughly 6 to 11 cycle PCR used a sample-barcoded 5' primer and a J-beta primer mix. In-frame beta chains were kept once TCRdb had trimmed the public reads at Q25 with fastp and called clones with MiXCR. When rows share a CDR3 protein, they turn into one entry using the most common DNA and genes. Across this sample there are 1.4 million to 1.5 million distinct CDR3 sequences, with around two fifths seen only once. The ten largest clones capture approximately 7.9% of the sample. The sample taken for sequencing was blood. The receptor source for this set is a woman under 30 in good health.

This clonotype was seen once. The J gene is TRBJ2-7, the V gene TRBV2, with unresolved D. Per the germline V gene, CDR1 is SNHLY and CDR2 is FYNNEI. This CDR3 has 11 amino acids. The germline V and J ends were trimmed by 10 bases and 5 bases, with 12 bases remaining between them. CDR3 protein: CATSLHHEQYF. In DNA form, the CDR3 reads TGTGCCACCTCCCTTCACCACGAGCAGTACTTC.

The rearrangement joins TRBV12-3 or TRBV12-4 to TRBJ1-5; weak D call: TRBD1 (6 bases). The germline V and J ends were trimmed by 3 bases and 5 bases, with 11 bases remaining between them. The CDR3 extends over 14 amino acids. Here the CDR3 reads CASSLDSSYQPQHF. CDR3 nucleotide sequence: TGTGCCAGCAGTTTGGACAGCAGCTATCAGCCCCAGCATTTT.

The chain has TRBV7-9 and TRBJ2-1, with TRBD1 identical over 8 bases. The CDR3 has 15 residues. The germline CDR1 and CDR2 sequences are SEHNR and FQNEAQ (reference sequence). Losses at the gene ends were 5 bases for V and 10 bases for J; bases not matched to a gene: 13. This CDR3 reads CASSTRQGSSYEQFF. In nucleotides, the CDR3 is TGTGCCAGCAGCACCCGACAGGGGAGCTCCTACGAGCAGTTCTTC.

The chain is built from TRBV12-3 or TRBV12-4 and TRBJ2-5, with 7 bases fitting TRBD1. V was clipped by 5 bases and J by 1 base; unmatched bases: 7. This CDR3 has 15 amino acids. The CDR3 region has the DNA TGTGCCAGCAGTAAAACTACAGGGGCCCAAGAGACCCAGTACTTC. It codes for CASSKTTGAQETQYF.

This clonotype was counted a single time. The chain has TRBV20-1 and TRBJ2-7; D remains unclear. This CDR3 has 15 residues. The V end lost 1 base, the J end lost 2 bases, and 15 bases lay between the germline ends. Germline lookup yields CDR1 DFQATT and CDR2 SNEGSKA (reference sequence). The CDR3 loop is CSARGLRSTAYEQYF. CDR3 nucleotide sequence: TGCAGTGCTAGAGGACTTCGCTCAACCGCCTACGAGCAGTACTTC.

This clonotype was counted at least ten times. This chain connects TRBV12-3 or TRBV12-4 to TRBJ2-7, with 9 bases lining up with TRBD1. Unmatched junction bases numbered 7, after V lost 2 bases and J lost 5 bases. The CDR3 sequence is 15 residues long. CDR3 bases: TGTGCCAGCAGTTTATGGGGACAGGGAGTCGACGAGCAGTACTTC. Amino acids: CASSLWGQGVDEQYF.

The chain joins TRBV10-2 to TRBJ2-3; D may be TRBD2 (5 bases). CDR1 is WSHSY and CDR2 is SAAADI in the germline V gene. Trimming removed 6 bases at V and 4 bases at J, with 8 bases between. The length of the CDR3 is 12 residues. The CDR3 region has the DNA TGCGCCAGCAGACCTAGCCCAGATACGCAGTATTTT. Translating it yields CASRPSPDTQYF.

The table lists this clonotype with a few counts. The chain carries TRBV7-2 and TRBJ2-3; D unresolved. The V and J ends lost 5 bases and 0 bases respectively, with 24 bases between them. CDR1 SGHTA and CDR2 FQGNSA come from the germline V gene. The CDR3 is 19 residues long. CDR3 protein: CASSPRYMPGKLSTDTQYF. Written as DNA, the CDR3 is TGTGCCAGCAGCCCTAGATATATGCCGGGCAAACTAAGCACAGATACGCAGTATTTT.

A word on this clonotype: The junction differs from germline at one of its ends, possibly a read error. The chain is built from TRBV7-2 and TRBJ2-6, with D possibly TRBD1 on 5 matching bases. Germline CDR1 and CDR2: SGHTA and FQGNSA. This CDR3 spans 15 amino acids. CDR3 nucleotides: TGTGCCAGCAGTCGGAGTGGCTCTGGGGCCAACGTCCCGACTTTC. Amino acids: CASSRSGSGANVPTF. The entire variable domain, with the rest obtained from reference TRBV7-2 and TRBJ2-6, is as follows: GAGVSQSPSNKVTEKGKDVELRCDPISGHTALYWYRQSLGQGLEFLIYFQGNSAPDKSGLPSDRFSAERTGGSVSTLTIQRTQQEDSAVYLCASSRSGSGANVPTFGAGSRLTVL.

The rearrangement links TRBV5-1 to TRBJ1-1; 12 nucleotides match TRBD1. Germline CDR1 and CDR2: SGHRS and YFSETQ. V shed 0 bases, J shed 1 base, and the junction held 1 base outside the gene matches. The length of the CDR3 is 16 residues. This CDR3 is CASSLGDRGQNTEAFF. The DNA of the CDR3 is TGCGCCAGCAGCTTGGGGGACAGGGGGCAGAACACTGAAGCTTTCTTT.

The CDR3: CASSLSNSGSSYNEQYF. The CDR3, as DNA: TGTGCCAGCAGTTTATCGAATAGCGGGAGCTCCTACAATGAGCAGTACTTC. This sequence joins TRBV27 and TRBJ2-5, with 9 nucleotides matching TRBD2. J was trimmed by 11 bases and V by 0 bases; bases with no gene match: 16. The germline CDR1 and CDR2 sequences are MNHEY and SMNVEV (reference sequence). The CDR3 is 17 amino acids.

This clonotype was seen more than once but under ten times. V gene TRBV9 combines with J gene TRBJ1-2; no clear D. The germline gives CDR1 SGDLS, CDR2 YYNGEE. V was clipped by 7 bases and J by 4 bases, with 14 bases between them. The CDR3 runs 13 residues. As DNA, the CDR3 is TGTGCCAGCGGGCCCAGCGTCCTCTATGGCTACACCTTC. Protein: CASGPSVLYGYTF.

This clonotype has more than one count but fewer than ten. The chain carries TRBV20-1 and TRBJ2-3, with D possibly being TRBD2 (8 bases). Trimming took off 6 bases at V and 6 bases at J, with 25 bases between the two ends. The germline CDR1 and CDR2 sequences are DFQATT and SNEGSKA (reference sequence). The CDR3 extends over 16 amino acids. CDR3 coding DNA: TGCAGTGCCAATAAAGGACTAGCAGGGGGTGGGGATACGCAGTATTTT. This encodes CSANKGLAGGGDTQYF.

A remark on this clonotype: A junction boundary mismatches the germline segment, possibly from a read error. This chain links TRBV6-1 with TRBJ2-7; D remains unclear. CDR3 length equals 11 residues. Per germline, CDR1 MNHNS and CDR2 SASEGT. The DNA of the CDR3 is TGTGCCAGAAGTGAATTCGGCGAGCAGTACTTC. It codes for CARSEFGEQYF.

In this sample, this clonotype turned up a few times. This chain connects TRBV3-1 to TRBJ2-7, with 8 bases lining up with TRBD2. The V gene's germline CDR1 is LGHDT and CDR2 YNNKEL (reference sequence). Trimming cost V 2 bases and J 2 bases; bases outside gene matches: 5. There are 15 residues in the CDR3. The CDR3 spells CASSQISGGAYEQYF. The CDR3 coding sequence is TGTGCCAGCAGCCAAATCAGCGGGGGAGCCTACGAGCAGTACTTC.

This chain links TRBV28 with TRBJ1-2, with 7 bases lining up with TRBD1. V gave up 7 bases and J gave up 0 bases; unmatched junction bases: 11. The CDR3 loop spans 16 amino acids. Germline values: CDR1 MDHEN, CDR2 SYDVKM. CDR3 nucleotide sequence: TGTGCCAGCACCCACCCCCAGGGGGGAGCTAACTATGGCTACACCTTC. This codes for CASTHPQGGANYGYTF.

The V and J genes are TRBV27 and TRBJ1-6, with TRBD1 matching over 7 bases. The CDR3 is 16 amino acids. Germline V lookup: CDR1 MNHEY, CDR2 SMNVEV (reference sequence). With V trimmed by 4 bases and J by 10 bases, 13 bases remained unmatched. The CDR3 protein is CASSWVFRTGESPLHF. The DNA for the CDR3 is TGTGCCAGCAGTTGGGTTTTTCGGACAGGTGAATCACCCCTCCACTTT.

This chain joins TRBV9 and TRBJ2-1; D possibly corresponds to TRBD1 (5 bases). Germline lookup yields CDR1 SGDLS and CDR2 YYNGEE. Trimming took off 0 bases at V and 10 bases at J, with 8 bases between the two ends. The CDR3 is 12 amino acids. Written as DNA, the CDR3 is TGTGCCAGCAGCGTAGAATGGGGCGAGCAGTTCTTC. Translating it yields CASSVEWGEQFF.

This clonotype was seen a few times. The chain links TRBV7-9 to TRBJ2-1, with 7 bases identical to TRBD2. With V trimmed by 5 bases and J by 6 bases, 16 bases remained unmatched. The CDR3 is 17 residues long. Germline CDR1 is SEHNR and CDR2 is FQNEAQ (reference sequence). The CDR3 loop reads CASSLIHSGHSSNEQFF. The CDR3 DNA reads as TGTGCCAGCAGCCTAATCCATAGCGGGCACTCGTCCAATGAGCAGTTCTTC.

This clonotype was seen a few times. This chain connects TRBV20-1 to TRBJ1-5; 7 nucleotides align to TRBD1. The germline V gene has CDR1 DFQATT and CDR2 SNEGSKA (reference sequence). This CDR3 has 14 residues. The V gene end was trimmed by 3 bases and the J gene end by 7 bases; junction bases not matched to a gene: 9. DNA for the CDR3: TGCAGTGCTAGTCCGGACAGGCGGGAACAGCCCCAGCATTTT. As protein: CSASPDRREQPQHF.

In this sample, this clonotype turned up a few times. V and J are TRBV28 and TRBJ1-4; no reliable D call. Germline V gene data show CDR1 as MDHEN and CDR2 as SYDVKM. The CDR3 is 12 amino acids. Trimming cost V 0 bases and J 7 bases, with 3 bases left between them. In DNA, the CDR3 is TGTGCCAGCAGTTTATGGAGTGAAAAACTGTTTTTT. Its translation is CASSLWSEKLFF.

As concerns this clonotype: One end of the junction does not line up with germline, which may come from a read error. The rearrangement links TRBV5-1 to TRBJ2-1; 7 positions match TRBD1. The CDR3 totals 15 residues. From germline, CDR1 is SGHRS and CDR2 YFSETQ. In DNA form, the CDR3 reads TGCGCCAGCAGCTCTGACAGGGATTACTACAATGAGCTGTTCTTC. Its translation is CASSSDRDYYNELFF.

This clonotype was counted a few times. V and J are TRBV12-3 or TRBV12-4 and TRBJ2-3; D tentatively reads TRBD1 or TRBD2 (6 bases each). The CDR3 covers 13 residues. V was clipped by 7 bases and J by 6 bases, with 14 bases between them. The CDR3 DNA reads TGTGCCAGCACCCTGAGGGGGGTCGATACGCAGTATTTT. It specifies CASTLRGVDTQYF.

This clonotype was recorded a few times. V and J are TRBV4-1 and TRBJ2-7; 7 bases fit TRBD2. Trimming cost V 3 bases and J 7 bases; bases outside gene matches: 3. CDR1 and CDR2 from the germline V gene are MGHRA and YSYEKL. The CDR3 sequence is 12 residues long. The DNA for the CDR3 is TGCGCCAGCAGCCACCAGGGAGGGGAGCAGTACTTC. It specifies CASSHQGGEQYF.

This clonotype was seen a handful of times. The gene calls are TRBV4-1 and TRBJ1-4; 7 positions match TRBD1. The germline CDR1 and CDR2 sequences are MGHRA and YSYEKL. V lost 0 bases to trimming and J lost 7 bases; unmatched junction nucleotides: 5. The CDR3 covers 15 residues. CDR3 sequence: CASSQDGKGAEKLFF. The CDR3 nucleotides read TGCGCCAGCAGCCAAGATGGAAAGGGGGCTGAAAAACTGTTTTTT.

This clonotype was seen a few times. The chain employs TRBV7-9 and TRBJ1-2; maybe TRBD1 (5 bases). V lost 3 bases and J 1 base, leaving 9 bases between the germline ends. CDR1 is SEHNR, CDR2 FQNEAQ, per germline (reference sequence). The CDR3 extends over 14 amino acids. This CDR3 reads CASSFAGINYGYTF. CDR3 in DNA: TGTGCCAGCAGCTTTGCAGGGATTAACTATGGCTACACCTTC.